This is a list of T cell receptor beta chains from one sample in a study of T cells in localized non-small cell lung cancer. TCRdb's copy holds only in-frame clones and misses some; the assay was immunoSEQ multiplex PCR. The table lists tens of thousands of clones, approximately 80% of them singletons, with about a sixth in the top ten. The sample here was peripheral blood mononuclear cells, taken before any cancer treatment. The receptors originated from a man aged 35 to 69 with stage III lung adenocarcinoma. The CDR3 runs from the conserved cysteine through the conserved F or W. Fields, in order: clone size, V gene, CDR3 protein. Size is stated for part of the rows, as once, few or many counts, or as a class when the clone is expanded.

>.|TRBV27
CASSLKTTFYNEQFF
>.|TRBV10-1
CASGPGQDPEKQYF
>.|TRBV28
CASSPPRGKQYF
>.|TRBV9
CASSVGGSGETQYF
>.|TRBV13
CASSLGQNSNQPQHF
>.|TRBV28
CASSSSRPQHF
>.|TRBV11-2
CASSPRLGDSSYEQYF
>.|TRBV29-1
CSVYDGLGFF
>.|TRBV10-3
CAISEGGVTGELFF
>few|TRBV6-1
CASSPGDLGSEKLFF
>many|TRBV30
CAWSGRYTEAFF
>.|TRBV11-2
CASSFETRQGAEQYF
>.|TRBV28
CASRSTSRTQYF
>.|TRBV25-1
CASRGGQRQETQYF
>.|TRBV2
CASKGQTFYEQYF
>.|TRBV5-1
CASSLSAGINNEQFF
>.|TRBV11-2
CASSSLTQGEQYF
>.|TRBV30
CAWMRYTGELFF
>.|TRBV2
CASSDTGIETQYF
>.|TRBV2
CATQGLAGGPGAYEQYF
>.|TRBV2
CASFDRGLYGYTF
>.|TRBV10-2
CASSAQDGTEAFF
>.|TRBV19
CASSILAGAQETQYF
>few|TRBV5-1
CASSQSGGRADTQYF
>few|TRBV30
CASFDRGKGNEKLFF
>.|TRBV4-1
CASSQDMTSYNSPLHF
>.|TRBV4-3
CASSQVFGRVKADTQYF
>.|TRBV7-2
CASSPTTDSGGLTDTQYF
>.|TRBV7-6
CASSLAENEQFF
>.|TRBV27
CASSWGETQYF
>.|TRBV7-9
CASSPREGGRGTDTQYF
>.|TRBV29-1
CSVDTVSYTF
>.|TRBV18
CASSLGAGASYNEQFF
>.|TRBV29-1
CSVDSTSGFNEQFF
>.|TRBV5-1
CASSLEAGPVTDTQYF
>.|TRBV28
CASRSGTLNTEAFF
>.|TRBV6-5
CASSYSTQGVHEAFF
>.|TRBV18
CASSPSGTNTEAFF
>.|TRBV7-3
CASSLSGTEIYEQYF